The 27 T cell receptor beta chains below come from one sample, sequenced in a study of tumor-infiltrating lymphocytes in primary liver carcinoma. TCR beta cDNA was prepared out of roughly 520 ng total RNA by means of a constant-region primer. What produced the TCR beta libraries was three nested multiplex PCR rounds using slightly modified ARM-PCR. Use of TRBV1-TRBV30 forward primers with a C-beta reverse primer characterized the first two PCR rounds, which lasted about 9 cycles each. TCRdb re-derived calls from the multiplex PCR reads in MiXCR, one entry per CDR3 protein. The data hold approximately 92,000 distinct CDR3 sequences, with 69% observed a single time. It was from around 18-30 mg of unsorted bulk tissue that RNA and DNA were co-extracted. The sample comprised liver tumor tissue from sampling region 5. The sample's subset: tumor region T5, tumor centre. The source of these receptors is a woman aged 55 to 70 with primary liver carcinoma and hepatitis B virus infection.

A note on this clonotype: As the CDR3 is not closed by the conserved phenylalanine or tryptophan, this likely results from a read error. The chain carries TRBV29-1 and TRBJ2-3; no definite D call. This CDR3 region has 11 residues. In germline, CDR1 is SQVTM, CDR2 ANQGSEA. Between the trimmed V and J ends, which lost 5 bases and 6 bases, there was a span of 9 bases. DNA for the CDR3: TGCAGCGTTTCCCTCCCGGATACGCAGTATCTT. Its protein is CSVSLPDTQYL.

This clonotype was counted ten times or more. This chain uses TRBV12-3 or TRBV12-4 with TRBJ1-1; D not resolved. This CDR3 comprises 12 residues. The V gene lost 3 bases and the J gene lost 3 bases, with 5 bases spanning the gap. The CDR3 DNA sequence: TGTGCCAGCAGTTTGAGGTACACTGAAGCTTTCTTT. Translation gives CASSLRYTEAFF.

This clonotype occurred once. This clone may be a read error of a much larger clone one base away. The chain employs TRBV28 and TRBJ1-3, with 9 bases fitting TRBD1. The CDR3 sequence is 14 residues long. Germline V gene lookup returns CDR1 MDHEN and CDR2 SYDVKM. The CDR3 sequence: CASGGQGFGSTIYF. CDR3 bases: TGTGCCAGCGGGGGACAGGGCTTCGGAAGCACCATATATTTT.

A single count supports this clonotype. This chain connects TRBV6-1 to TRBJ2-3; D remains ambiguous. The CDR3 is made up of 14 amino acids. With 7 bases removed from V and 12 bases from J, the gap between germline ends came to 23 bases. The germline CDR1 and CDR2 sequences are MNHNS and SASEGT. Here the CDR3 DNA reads TGTGCCAGCACAAGACGGCATGGCGCAGACACACAGTATTTT. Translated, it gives CASTRRHGADTQYF.

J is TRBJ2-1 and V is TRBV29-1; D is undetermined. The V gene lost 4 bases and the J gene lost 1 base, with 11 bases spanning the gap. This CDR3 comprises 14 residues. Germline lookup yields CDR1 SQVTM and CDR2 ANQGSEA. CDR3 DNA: TGCAGCGTTGGCAGCTCCCGGTCCTACAATGAGCAGTTCTTC. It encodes CSVGSSRSYNEQFF.

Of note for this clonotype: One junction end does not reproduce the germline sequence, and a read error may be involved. The CDR3 DNA is TGTAGCGTCAGGACTGGGACCTACGAGCAGTACTTC. Translating gives CSVRTGTYEQYF. The gene calls are TRBV29-1 and TRBJ2-7; D may be TRBD2 (5 bases). Germline V CDR1 and CDR2: SQVTM, ANQGSEA. This CDR3 is 12 amino acids long.

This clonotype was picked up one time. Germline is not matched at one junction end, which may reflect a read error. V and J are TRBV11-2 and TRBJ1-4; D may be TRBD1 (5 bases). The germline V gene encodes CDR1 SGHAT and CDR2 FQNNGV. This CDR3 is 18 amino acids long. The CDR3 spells CARSSRGTTRTTNEKLFF. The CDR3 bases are TGTGCCAGGAGCTCGAGAGGGACCACTCGAACAACTAATGAAAAACTGTTTTTT.

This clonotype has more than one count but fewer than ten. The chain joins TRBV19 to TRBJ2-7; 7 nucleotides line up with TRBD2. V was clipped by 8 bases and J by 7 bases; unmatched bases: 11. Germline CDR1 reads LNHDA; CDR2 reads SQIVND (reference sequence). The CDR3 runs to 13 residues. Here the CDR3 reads CASGREGLGEQYF. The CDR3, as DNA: TGTGCCAGTGGGAGGGAGGGCCTCGGGGAGCAGTACTTC.

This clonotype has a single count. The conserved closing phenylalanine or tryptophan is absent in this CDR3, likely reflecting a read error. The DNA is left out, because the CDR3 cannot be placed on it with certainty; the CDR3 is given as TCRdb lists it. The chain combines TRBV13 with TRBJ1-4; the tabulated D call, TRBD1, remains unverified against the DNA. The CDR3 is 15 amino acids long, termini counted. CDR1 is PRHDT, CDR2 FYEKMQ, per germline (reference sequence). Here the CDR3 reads CASSLSGTGTVKLSY.

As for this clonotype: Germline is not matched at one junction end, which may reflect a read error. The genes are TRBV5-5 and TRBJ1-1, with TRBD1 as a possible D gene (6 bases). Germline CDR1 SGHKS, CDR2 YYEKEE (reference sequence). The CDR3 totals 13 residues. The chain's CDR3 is CASNFSGQTEAFF. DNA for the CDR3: TGTGCCAGCAACTTTTCTGGACAGACTGAGGCTTTCTTT.

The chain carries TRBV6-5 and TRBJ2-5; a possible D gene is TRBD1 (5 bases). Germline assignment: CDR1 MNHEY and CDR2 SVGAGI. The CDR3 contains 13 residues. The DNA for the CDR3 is TGTGCAGGCAGTTACAGGCTCCAAGAGACCCAGTACTTC. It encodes CAGSYRLQETQYF.

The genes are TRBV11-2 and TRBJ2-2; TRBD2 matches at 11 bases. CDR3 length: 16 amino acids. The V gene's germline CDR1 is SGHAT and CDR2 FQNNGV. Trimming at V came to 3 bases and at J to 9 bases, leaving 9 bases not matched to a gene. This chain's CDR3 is CASSFLLAGDARELFF. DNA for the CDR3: TGTGCCAGCAGCTTCCTACTAGCGGGAGATGCGAGGGAGCTGTTTTTT.

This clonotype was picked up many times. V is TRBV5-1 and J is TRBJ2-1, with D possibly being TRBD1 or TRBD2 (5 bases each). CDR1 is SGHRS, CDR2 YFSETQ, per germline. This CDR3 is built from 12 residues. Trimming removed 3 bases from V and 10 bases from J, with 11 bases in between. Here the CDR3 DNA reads TGCGCCAGCAGCTGGGGGACCGGGGAGCAGTTCTTC. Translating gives CASSWGTGEQFF.

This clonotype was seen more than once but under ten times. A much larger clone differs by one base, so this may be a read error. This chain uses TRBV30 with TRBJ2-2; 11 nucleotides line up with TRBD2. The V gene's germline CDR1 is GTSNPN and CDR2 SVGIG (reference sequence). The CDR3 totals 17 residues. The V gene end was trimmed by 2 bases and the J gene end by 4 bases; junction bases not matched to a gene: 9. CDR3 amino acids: CAWSRPETSGITGELFF. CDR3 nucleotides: TGTGCCTGGAGTCGTCCCGAGACTAGCGGGATCACCGGGGAGCTGTTTTTT. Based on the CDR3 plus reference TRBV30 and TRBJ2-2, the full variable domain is SQTIHQWPATLVQPVGSPLSLECTVEGTSNPNLYWYRQAAGRGLQLLFYSVGIGQISSEVPQNLSASRPQDRQFILSSKKLLLSDSGFYLCAWSRPETSGITGELFFGEGSRLTVL.

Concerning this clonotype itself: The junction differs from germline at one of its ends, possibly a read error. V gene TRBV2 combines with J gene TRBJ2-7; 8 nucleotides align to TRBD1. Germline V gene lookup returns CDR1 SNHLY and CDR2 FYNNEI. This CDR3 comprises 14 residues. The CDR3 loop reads CASSADRVRYDQYF. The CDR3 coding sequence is TGTGCCAGCTCCGCGGACAGGGTACGGTACGATCAGTACTTC.

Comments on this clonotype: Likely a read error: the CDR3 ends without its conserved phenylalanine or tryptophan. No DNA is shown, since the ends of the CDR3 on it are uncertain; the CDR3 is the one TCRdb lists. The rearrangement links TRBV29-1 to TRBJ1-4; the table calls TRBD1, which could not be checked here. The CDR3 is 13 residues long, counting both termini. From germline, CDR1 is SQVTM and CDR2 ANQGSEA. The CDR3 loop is CSVGTGGHEKLFL.

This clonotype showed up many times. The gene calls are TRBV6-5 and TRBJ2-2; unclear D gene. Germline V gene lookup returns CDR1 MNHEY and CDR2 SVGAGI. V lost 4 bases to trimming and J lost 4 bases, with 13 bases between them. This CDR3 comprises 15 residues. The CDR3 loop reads CASSSTRPRTGELFF. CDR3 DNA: TGTGCCAGCAGTTCCACCCGGCCTCGCACCGGGGAGCTGTTTTTT.

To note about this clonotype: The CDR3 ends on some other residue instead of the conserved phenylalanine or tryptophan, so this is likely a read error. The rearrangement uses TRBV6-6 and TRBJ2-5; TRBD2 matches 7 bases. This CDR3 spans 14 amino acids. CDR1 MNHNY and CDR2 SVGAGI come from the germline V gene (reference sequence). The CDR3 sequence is CASSGRAGKETQYC. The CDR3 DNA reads TGTGCTAGCAGCGGTAGAGCGGGAAAAGAGACCCAGTACTGC.

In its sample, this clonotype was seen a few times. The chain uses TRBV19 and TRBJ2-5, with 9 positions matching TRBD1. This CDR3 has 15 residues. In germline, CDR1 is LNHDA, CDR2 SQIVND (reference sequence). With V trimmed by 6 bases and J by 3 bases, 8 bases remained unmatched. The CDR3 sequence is CASRSPGQGKETQYF. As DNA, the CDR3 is TGTGCCAGTAGAAGCCCGGGACAGGGAAAAGAGACCCAGTACTTC.

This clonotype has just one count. The CDR3 sequence is CASSFWKGRVQGTEAFF. CDR3 DNA sequence: TGCGCCAGCAGCTTCTGGAAGGGCAGGGTGCAGGGAACTGAAGCTTTCTTT. The V call is TRBV5-1, the J call TRBJ1-1, with D tentatively TRBD1 (5 bases). This CDR3 is built from 17 residues. The V and J ends lost 2 bases and 5 bases respectively, with 22 bases between them. Germline V gene sequence: CDR1 SGHRS, CDR2 YFSETQ.

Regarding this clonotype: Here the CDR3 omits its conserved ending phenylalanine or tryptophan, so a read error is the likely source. The CDR3 bases are TGCGCCAGCAGCCCCCGGGAGGGCCTAACCTACGAGCAGTACTCC. Its protein is CASSPREGLTYEQYS. The genes are TRBV11-2 and TRBJ2-7, with 8 bases matching TRBD2. This CDR3 has 15 residues. CDR1 is SGHAT, CDR2 FQNNGV, per germline.

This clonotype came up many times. The CDR3 nucleotides read TGTGCCAGCAGATGGGGGGGAGGGCGATACAATGAGCAGTTCTTC. Encoded protein: CASRWGGGRYNEQFF. The chain employs TRBV12-3 or TRBV12-4 and TRBJ2-1, with 7 positions matching TRBD2. Losses at the gene ends were 6 bases for V and 4 bases for J; bases not matched to a gene: 9. The CDR3 contains 15 residues.

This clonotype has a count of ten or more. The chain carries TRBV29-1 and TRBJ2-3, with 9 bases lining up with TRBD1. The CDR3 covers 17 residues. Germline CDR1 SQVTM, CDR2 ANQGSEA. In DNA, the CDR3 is TGCAGTGCTGACGGGCCGGGACAGGGAACAAGCACAGATACGCAGTATTTT. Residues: CSADGPGQGTSTDTQYF.

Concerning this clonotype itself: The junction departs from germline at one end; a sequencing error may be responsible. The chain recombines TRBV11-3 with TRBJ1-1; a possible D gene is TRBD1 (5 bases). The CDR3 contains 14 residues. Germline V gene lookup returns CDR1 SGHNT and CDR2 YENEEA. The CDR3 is CASIRGGVETEAYF. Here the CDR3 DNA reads TGTGCCAGCATCCGGGGGGGGGTGGAGACTGAAGCTTACTTT.

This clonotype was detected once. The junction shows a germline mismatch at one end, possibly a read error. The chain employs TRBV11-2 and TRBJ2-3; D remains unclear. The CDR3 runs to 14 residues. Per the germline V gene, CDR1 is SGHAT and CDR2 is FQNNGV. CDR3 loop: CASSLAACTDTQYF. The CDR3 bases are TGTGCCAGCAGCTTAGCAGCCTGCACAGATACTCAGTATTTT.

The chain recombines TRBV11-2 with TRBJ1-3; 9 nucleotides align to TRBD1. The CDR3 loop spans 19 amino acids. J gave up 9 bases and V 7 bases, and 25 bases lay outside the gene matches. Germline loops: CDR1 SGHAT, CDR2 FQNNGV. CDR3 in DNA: TGTGCCAGCAACTCACGCCCGGACAGGGGAGCGTACTCTGGGAGCACCATATATTTT. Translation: CASNSRPDRGAYSGSTIYF.

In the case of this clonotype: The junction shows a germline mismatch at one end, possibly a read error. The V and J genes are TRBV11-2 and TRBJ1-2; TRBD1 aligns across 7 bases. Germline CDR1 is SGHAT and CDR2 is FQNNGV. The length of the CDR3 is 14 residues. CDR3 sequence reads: CASSGDSVIYDYTF. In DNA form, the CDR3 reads TGCGCCAGCAGTGGGGACAGTGTCATCTATGACTACACCTTC. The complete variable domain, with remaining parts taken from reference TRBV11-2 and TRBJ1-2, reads EAGVAQSPRYKIIEKRQSVAFWCNPISGHATLYWYQQILGQGPKLLIQFQNNGVVDDSQLPKDRFSAERLKGVDSTLKIQPAKLEDSAVYLCASSGDSVIYDYTFGSGTRLTVV.